This entry lists 17 T cell receptor beta chains sequenced from one sample in a study of blood T cells in healthy people across ages (dated by TCRdb to about 2015). The method behind the library was 5' RACE. Sequencing used an Illumina HiSeq 2500. A second PCR of about 6 to 12 cycles was run with a J-beta primer mix and a sample-barcoded 5' primer. TCRdb applied fastp at Q25 and MiXCR to the public reads, then kept only in-frame beta chains. Each CDR3 protein appears once, grouped with its most common genes and DNA. Present in this sample are around 990,000 distinct CDR3 sequences, roughly two fifths of which were seen just once. The leading ten clones occupy around 13% of the sample. Sequencing was done on a sample of blood. The receptors come from a man between 18 and 35 years old in good health.

V usage is TRBV20-1 and J usage is TRBJ1-6; the match to TRBD1 covers 8 bases. The V gene end was trimmed by 2 bases and the J gene end by 10 bases; junction bases not matched to a gene: 7. Germline V gene sequence: CDR1 DFQATT, CDR2 SNEGSKA (reference sequence). The CDR3 totals 14 residues. The CDR3 DNA reads TGCAGTGCTAGACCTCGGACAGGGCACTCACCCCTCCACTTT. The encoded protein is CSARPRTGHSPLHF.

The chain uses TRBV9 and TRBJ2-3; 11 positions agree with TRBD2. Germline V gives CDR1 SGDLS, CDR2 YYNGEE. The CDR3 covers 18 residues. J gave up 5 bases and V 1 base, and 12 bases lay outside the gene matches. The CDR3 bases are TGTGCCAGCAGCGTATTAGCGGGGGGGCCGTTCGGACAAGATACGCAGTATTTT. Its translation: CASSVLAGGPFGQDTQYF. Variable domain in full (rest from reference TRBV9 and TRBJ2-3): DSGVTQTPKHLITATGQRVTLRCSPRSGDLSVYWYQQSLDQGLQFLIQYYNGEERAKGNILERFSAQQFPDLHSELNLSSLELGDSALYFCASSVLAGGPFGQDTQYFGPGTRLTVL.

This clonotype turned up a few times. V usage is TRBV2 and J usage is TRBJ2-2; unclear D gene. The CDR3 consists of 12 residues. V gave up 7 bases and J gave up 1 base, with 4 bases separating them. The germline CDR1 and CDR2 sequences are SNHLY and FYNNEI. CDR3 nucleotide sequence: TGTGCCAGCAAGGAGAACACCGGGGAGCTGTTTTTT. This codes for CASKENTGELFF.

V is TRBV6-2 or TRBV6-3 and J is TRBJ2-1; D is uncertain. The CDR3 covers 12 residues. Trimming pared 1 base from V and 8 bases from J, leaving 6 bases between. Germline V gene sequence: CDR1 MNHEY, CDR2 SVGEGT. The CDR3 sequence: CASSYWIDEQFF. The CDR3 coding sequence is TGTGCCAGCAGTTACTGGATCGATGAGCAGTTCTTC.

This clonotype has only a few counts. The rearrangement uses TRBV12-3 or TRBV12-4 and TRBJ1-2; TRBD1 might be the D (6 bases). Trimming removed 6 bases at V and 8 bases at J, with 22 bases between. The CDR3 length is 15 residues. The CDR3 coding sequence is TGTGCCAGCAGGCGTCGGGGGCCGATAGAGCGCGGCTACACCTTC. Its translation is CASRRRGPIERGYTF.

This rearrangement joins TRBV4-3 to TRBJ2-1; 7 positions agree with TRBD2. This CDR3 is 15 amino acids long. Germline assignment: CDR1 LGHNA and CDR2 YSLEER. Trimming removed 5 bases from V and 0 bases from J; junction bases left unmatched: 4. CDR3 DNA: TGCGCCAGCAGCGGTAGCGGGTACTCCTACAATGAGCAGTTCTTC. This translates into CASSGSGYSYNEQFF.

This clonotype was found many times. This chain links TRBV6-6 with TRBJ2-1, with D perhaps matching TRBD2 (5 bases). V lost 0 bases to trimming and J lost 9 bases, with 9 bases between them. Per germline, CDR1 MNHNY and CDR2 SVGAGI (reference sequence). The CDR3 contains 13 residues. CDR3 protein: CASSYSRGGEQFF. CDR3 bases: TGTGCCAGCAGTTACTCGAGAGGAGGTGAGCAGTTCTTC.

This clonotype was detected a few times. The rearrangement joins TRBV4-3 to TRBJ2-1; perhaps D is TRBD1 or TRBD2 (5 bases each). Germline loops: CDR1 LGHNA, CDR2 YSLEER. V lost 0 bases and J lost 3, with 9 bases in between. The CDR3 has 15 residues. The CDR3 coding sequence is TGCGCCAGCAGCCAAGATAGGGGAGACTACAATGAGCAGTTCTTC. Translating it yields CASSQDRGDYNEQFF.

The V and J genes are TRBV6-5 and TRBJ1-2; D remains ambiguous. Trimming took 2 bases from V and 5 from J, leaving 24 bases between them. Germline-derived CDR1 and CDR2 are MNHEY and SVGAGI. The length of the CDR3 is 18 residues. CDR3 DNA: TGTGCCAGCAGTTACGAGAGGGTTAAGGGCCTGTATGGGTATGGCTACACCTTC. Amino acids: CASSYERVKGLYGYGYTF.

V and J are TRBV7-8 and TRBJ1-2; D might be TRBD1 (6 bases). The CDR3 loop spans 15 amino acids. Trimming removed 0 bases at V and 6 bases at J, with 14 bases between. Germline CDR1 reads SGHVS; CDR2 reads FQNEAQ. The CDR3 DNA is TGTGCCAGCAGCTTAGCCCATACAGGGACCGATGGCTACACCTTC. Its translation is CASSLAHTGTDGYTF.

The chain has TRBV4-3 and TRBJ1-2, with a tentative D call TRBD1 (5 bases). The germline V and J ends were trimmed by 0 bases and 2 bases, with 10 bases remaining between them. This CDR3 contains 15 residues. Germline CDR1 reads LGHNA; CDR2 reads YSLEER. CDR3 DNA sequence: TGCGCCAGCAGCCAAGATCGGGGCAGAAACTATGGCTACACCTTC. This encodes CASSQDRGRNYGYTF.

This clonotype has more than one count but fewer than ten. The chain joins TRBV29-1 to TRBJ2-3; 7 bases line up with TRBD1. This CDR3 has 14 residues. CDR1 and CDR2 from the germline V gene are SQVTM and ANQGSEA. CDR3 amino acids: CTVTGTGSTDTQYF. The CDR3 DNA sequence: TGCACCGTGACAGGGACCGGTAGCACAGATACGCAGTATTTT.

V is TRBV20-1 and J is TRBJ2-3; no clear D. CDR1 and CDR2 (germline): DFQATT, SNEGSKA (reference sequence). There are 13 residues in the CDR3. With 4 bases removed from V and 5 bases from J, the gap between germline ends came to 13 bases. For the CDR3, the DNA is TGCAGTGCTATAGACCCAAAATTAGATACGCAGTATTTT. Translated: CSAIDPKLDTQYF.

The chain has TRBV4-1 and TRBJ2-3, with a tentative D call TRBD2 (6 bases). V gave up 1 base and J gave up 5 bases, with 16 bases separating them. Germline V gene sequence: CDR1 MGHRA, CDR2 YSYEKL. The CDR3 has 16 residues. CDR3 protein: CASSQGVARGGDTQYF. In DNA form, the CDR3 reads TGCGCCAGCAGCCAAGGGGTAGCGCGGGGTGGAGATACGCAGTATTTT.

This clonotype showed up just a few times. The chain recombines TRBV6-2 or TRBV6-3 with TRBJ2-1; 9 bases agree with TRBD2. CDR1 is MNHEY and CDR2 is SVGEGT in the germline V gene. The J segment lost 5 bases and the V segment lost 6 bases, leaving 17 bases of the junction unmatched. The CDR3 sequence is 18 residues long. The CDR3 DNA sequence: TGTGCCAGCAGGCAATGGGTTAGTAGCGGGGGCCAAAACAATGAGCAGTTCTTC. This gives the protein CASRQWVSSGGQNNEQFF.

Note on this clonotype: A junction end diverges from the germline sequence, so it may reflect a read error. This rearrangement joins TRBV7-8 to TRBJ2-3; D may match TRBD1 or TRBD2 (5 bases each). This CDR3 is 14 amino acids long. CDR1 and CDR2 (germline): SGHVS, FQNEAQ. CDR3 amino acids: CVSSIRGPTDTQYF. The CDR3 DNA reads as TGTGTCAGCAGCATCCGGGGCCCCACAGATACGCAGTATTTT.

This chain links TRBV6-1 with TRBJ1-4, with a tentative D call TRBD1 (5 bases). Trimming cost V 5 bases and J 4 bases, with 11 bases left between them. This CDR3 is built from 14 residues. Germline V lookup: CDR1 MNHNS, CDR2 SASEGT. The DNA of the CDR3 is TGTGCCAGCAGTCAAGACAGCCTTAATGAAAAACTGTTTTTT. It codes for CASSQDSLNEKLFF.